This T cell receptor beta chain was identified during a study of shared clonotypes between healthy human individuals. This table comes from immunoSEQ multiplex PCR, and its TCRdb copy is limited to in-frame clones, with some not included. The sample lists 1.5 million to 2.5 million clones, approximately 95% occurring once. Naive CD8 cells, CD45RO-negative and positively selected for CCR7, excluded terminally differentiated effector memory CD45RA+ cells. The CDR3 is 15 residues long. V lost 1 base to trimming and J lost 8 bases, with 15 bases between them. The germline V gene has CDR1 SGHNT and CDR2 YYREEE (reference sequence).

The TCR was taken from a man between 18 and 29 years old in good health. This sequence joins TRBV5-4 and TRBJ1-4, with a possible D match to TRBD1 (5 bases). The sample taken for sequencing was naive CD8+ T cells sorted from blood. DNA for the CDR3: TGTGCCAGCAGCTTGTGGGGGGGACTCGAAGAAAAACTGTTTTTT. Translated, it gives CASSLWGGLEEKLFF.